The sequence of this T cell receptor beta chain was determined in a study of CD8+ T cells in alopecia areata. The treatment was: oral pan-JAK inhibitor, 5-10 mg twice daily. This clone was recorded a few times. It was cDNA, reverse transcribed from extracted RNA, that served as the sequencing template. Generated by immunoSEQ multiplex PCR, the TCRdb table keeps only in-frame clones and is missing some. The sample carries around 290,000 clones, roughly 60% recorded once. CDR3 length: 12 residues. Germline V gene sequence: CDR1 SEHNR, CDR2 FQNEAQ (reference sequence). V was pared by 3 bases and J by 12 bases, with 4 bases of the junction left unmatched.

This clonotype originated in a human donor with alopecia areata. The sequencing used CD4+ T cells sorted from blood, collected at week 24, from a patient treated with tofacitinib. The rearrangement uses TRBV7-9 and TRBJ2-1; TRBD1 agrees at 8 bases. The CDR3 nucleotides are TGTGCCAGCAGCTTTCCTACAGGGGGGCAGTTCTTC. This gives the protein CASSFPTGGQFF.